Listed below are T cell receptor beta chains from one sample, sequenced in a study of CD8 T cells in Susac syndrome. TCRdb re-called the immunoSEQ multiplex PCR reads through MiXCR, storing one row per CDR3 protein. The sample holds some 180,000 distinct CDR3 sequences; 90% to 95% are singletons and the top ten take approximately 0.1%. Sequenced material: CD4+ T cells from PBMCs. These TCRs come from a human donor in good health. CDR3s include the opening cysteine and the closing phenylalanine or tryptophan. Each record gives: J gene, V gene, D gene, CDR3 DNA, CDR3 protein. The D gene is left open where the match is weak.

j_call: TRBJ1-5; v_call: TRBV20-1; d_call: NA; cdr3_nt: TGCAGTGCTCACCCGTCCCGCTTTAGTAATCAGCCCCAGCATTTT; cdr3_aa: CSAHPSRFSNQPQHF
j_call: TRBJ2-3; v_call: TRBV19; d_call: NA; cdr3_nt: TGTGCCAGTAGTATGCCTTCGGGGGCGGATACGCAGTATTTT; cdr3_aa: CASSMPSGADTQYF
j_call: TRBJ2-1; v_call: TRBV7-2; d_call: NA; cdr3_nt: TGTGCCAGCAGCTTAGCCCTGACCCACAATGAGCAGTTCTTC; cdr3_aa: CASSLALTHNEQFF
j_call: TRBJ2-7; v_call: TRBV25-1; d_call: NA; cdr3_nt: TGTGCCAGCAGTGAATACTACGAGCAGTACTTC; cdr3_aa: CASSEYYEQYF
j_call: TRBJ2-1; v_call: TRBV12-3/TRBV12-4; d_call: TRBD1; cdr3_nt: TGTGCCAGCAGTGTCCGCGGGACAGGGTTCCGCAGCTCCTACAATGAGCAGTTCTTC; cdr3_aa: CASSVRGTGFRSSYNEQFF
j_call: TRBJ1-3; v_call: TRBV6-5; d_call: NA; cdr3_nt: TGTGCCAGCATGATAACTGGCTCTGGAAACACCATATATTTT; cdr3_aa: CASMITGSGNTIYF
j_call: TRBJ2-1; v_call: TRBV6-4; d_call: NA; cdr3_nt: TGTGCCAGCAGTGACTCGTGGCAGGGGAACAATGAGCAGTTCTTC; cdr3_aa: CASSDSWQGNNEQFF
j_call: TRBJ2-3; v_call: TRBV7-9; d_call: NA; cdr3_nt: TGTGCCAGCAGCTCCCGACTAGAGAGCACAGATACGCAGTATTTT; cdr3_aa: CASSSRLESTDTQYF
j_call: TRBJ1-5; v_call: TRBV18; d_call: TRBD1; cdr3_nt: TGTGCCAGCTCATCAGGACAGGGGTATAGCAATCAGCCCCAGCATTTT; cdr3_aa: CASSSGQGYSNQPQHF
j_call: TRBJ1-1; v_call: TRBV7-2; d_call: NA; cdr3_nt: TGTGCCAGCAGCCAAGCGTCAGGGCCCTGGACTGAAGCTTTCTTT; cdr3_aa: CASSQASGPWTEAFF
j_call: TRBJ2-4; v_call: TRBV20-1; d_call: NA; cdr3_nt: TGCAGTGCTCCCAGGCCGGGCAAAAACATTCAGTACTTC; cdr3_aa: CSAPRPGKNIQYF